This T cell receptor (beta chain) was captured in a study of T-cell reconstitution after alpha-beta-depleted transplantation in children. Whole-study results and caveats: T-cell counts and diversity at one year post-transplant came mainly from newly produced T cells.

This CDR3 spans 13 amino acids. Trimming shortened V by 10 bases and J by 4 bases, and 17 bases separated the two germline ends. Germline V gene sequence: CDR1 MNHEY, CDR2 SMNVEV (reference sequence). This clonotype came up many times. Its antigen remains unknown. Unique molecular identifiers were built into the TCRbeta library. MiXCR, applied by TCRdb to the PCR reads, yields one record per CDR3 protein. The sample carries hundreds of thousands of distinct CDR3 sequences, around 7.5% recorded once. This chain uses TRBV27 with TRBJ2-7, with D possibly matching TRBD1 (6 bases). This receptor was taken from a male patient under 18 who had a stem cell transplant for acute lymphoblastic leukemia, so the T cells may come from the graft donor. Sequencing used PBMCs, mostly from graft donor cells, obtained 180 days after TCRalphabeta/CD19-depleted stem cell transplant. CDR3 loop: CATVATGHYEQYF. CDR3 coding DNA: TGTGCCACAGTTGCGACAGGACATTACGAGCAGTACTTC.